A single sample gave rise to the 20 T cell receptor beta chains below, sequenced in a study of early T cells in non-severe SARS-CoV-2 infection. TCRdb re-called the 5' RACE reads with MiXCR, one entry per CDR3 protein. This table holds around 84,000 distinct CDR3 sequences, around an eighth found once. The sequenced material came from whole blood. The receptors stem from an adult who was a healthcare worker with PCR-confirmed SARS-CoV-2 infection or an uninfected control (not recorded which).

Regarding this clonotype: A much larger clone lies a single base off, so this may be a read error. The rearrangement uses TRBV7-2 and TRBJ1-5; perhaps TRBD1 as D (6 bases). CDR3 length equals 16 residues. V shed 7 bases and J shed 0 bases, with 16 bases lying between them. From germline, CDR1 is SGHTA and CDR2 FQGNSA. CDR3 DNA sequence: TGTGCCAGCATCTCCCTCCCCAGGGGTAGCAATCAGCCCCAGCATTTT. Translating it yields CASISLPRGSNQPQHF.

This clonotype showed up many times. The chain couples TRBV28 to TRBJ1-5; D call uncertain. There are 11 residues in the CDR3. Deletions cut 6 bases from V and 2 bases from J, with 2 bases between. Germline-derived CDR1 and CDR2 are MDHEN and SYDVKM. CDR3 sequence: CASSRNQPQHF. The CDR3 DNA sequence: TGTGCCAGCAGCCGCAATCAGCCCCAGCATTTT.

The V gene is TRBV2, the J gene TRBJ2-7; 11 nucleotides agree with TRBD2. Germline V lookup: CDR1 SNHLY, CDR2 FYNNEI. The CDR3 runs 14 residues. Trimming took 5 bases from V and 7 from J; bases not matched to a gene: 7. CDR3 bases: TGTGCCAGCAGTCGTAGCGGGAGGGCCGATGAGCAGTACTTC. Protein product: CASSRSGRADEQYF.

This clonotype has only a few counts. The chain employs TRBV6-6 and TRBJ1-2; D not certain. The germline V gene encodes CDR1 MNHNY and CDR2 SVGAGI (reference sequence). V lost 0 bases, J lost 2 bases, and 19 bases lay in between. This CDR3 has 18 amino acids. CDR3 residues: CASSYSVVSAAANYGYTF. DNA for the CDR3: TGTGCCAGCAGTTACTCTGTGGTTTCGGCGGCAGCAAACTATGGCTACACCTTC.

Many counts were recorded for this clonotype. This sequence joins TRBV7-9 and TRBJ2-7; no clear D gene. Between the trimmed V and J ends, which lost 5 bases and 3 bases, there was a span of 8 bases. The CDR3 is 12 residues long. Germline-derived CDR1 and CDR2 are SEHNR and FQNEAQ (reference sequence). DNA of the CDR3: TGTGCCAGCAGCCCAGAACGCTACGAGCAGTACTTC. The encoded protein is CASSPERYEQYF. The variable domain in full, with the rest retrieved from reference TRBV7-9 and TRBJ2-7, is DTGVSQNPRHKITKRGQNVTFRCDPISEHNRLYWYRQTLGQGPEFLTYFQNEAQLEKSRLLSDRFSAERPKGSFSTLEIQRTEQGDSAMYLCASSPERYEQYFGPGTRLTVT.

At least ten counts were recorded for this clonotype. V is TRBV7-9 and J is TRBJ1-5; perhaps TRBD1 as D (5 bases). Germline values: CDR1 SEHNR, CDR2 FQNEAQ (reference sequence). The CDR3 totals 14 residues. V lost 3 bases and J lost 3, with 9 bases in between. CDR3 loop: CASSLGGFNQPQHF. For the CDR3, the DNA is TGTGCCAGCAGCTTGGGGGGATTCAATCAGCCCCAGCATTTT. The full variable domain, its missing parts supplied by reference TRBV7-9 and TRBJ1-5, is DTGVSQNPRHKITKRGQNVTFRCDPISEHNRLYWYRQTLGQGPEFLTYFQNEAQLEKSRLLSDRFSAERPKGSFSTLEIQRTEQGDSAMYLCASSLGGFNQPQHFGDGTRLSIL.

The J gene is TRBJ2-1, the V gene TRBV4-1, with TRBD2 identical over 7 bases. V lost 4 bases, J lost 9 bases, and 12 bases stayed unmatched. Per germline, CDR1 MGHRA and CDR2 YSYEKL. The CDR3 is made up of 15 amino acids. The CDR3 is CASSLPGRALGEQFF. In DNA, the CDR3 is TGCGCCAGCAGCCTCCCAGGGAGGGCCCTCGGTGAGCAGTTCTTC.

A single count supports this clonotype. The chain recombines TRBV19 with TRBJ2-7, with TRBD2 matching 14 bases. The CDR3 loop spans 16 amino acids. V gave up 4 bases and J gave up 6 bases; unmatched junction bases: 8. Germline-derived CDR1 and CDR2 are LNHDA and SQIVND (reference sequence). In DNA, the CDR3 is TGTGCCAGTAGTAGGGACGGGACTAGCGGGAGTAGCGAGCAGTACTTC. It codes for CASSRDGTSGSSEQYF.

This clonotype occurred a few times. CDR3 in DNA: TGCAGCGTGGGTTTTTCTGCAACTAATGAAAAACTGTTTTTT. Translation gives CSVGFSATNEKLFF. The genes are TRBV29-1 and TRBJ1-4, with D uncertain. Germline CDR1 reads SQVTM; CDR2 reads ANQGSEA. V lost 6 bases, J lost 0 bases, and 11 bases lay in between. The CDR3 loop spans 14 amino acids.

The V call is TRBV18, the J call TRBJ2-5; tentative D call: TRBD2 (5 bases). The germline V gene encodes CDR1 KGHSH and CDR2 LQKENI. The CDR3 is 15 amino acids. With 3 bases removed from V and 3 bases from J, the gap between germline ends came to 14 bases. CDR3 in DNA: TGTGCCAGCTCACCTCGTCGGGGAGCTGAAGAGACCCAGTACTTC. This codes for CASSPRRGAEETQYF.

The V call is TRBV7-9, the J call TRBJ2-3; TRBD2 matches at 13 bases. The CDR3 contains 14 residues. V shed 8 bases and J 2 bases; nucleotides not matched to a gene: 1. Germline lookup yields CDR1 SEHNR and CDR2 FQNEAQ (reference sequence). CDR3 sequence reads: CASGTSGNTDTQYF. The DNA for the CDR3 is TGTGCCAGCGGGACTAGCGGGAACACAGATACGCAGTATTTT.

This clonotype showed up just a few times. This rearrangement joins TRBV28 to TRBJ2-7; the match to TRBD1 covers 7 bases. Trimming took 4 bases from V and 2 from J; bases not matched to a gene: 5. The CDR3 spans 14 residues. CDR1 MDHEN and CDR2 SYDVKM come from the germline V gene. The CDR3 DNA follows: TGTGCCAGCAGTTCGACAGGGACCGCCTACGAGCAGTACTTC. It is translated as CASSSTGTAYEQYF.

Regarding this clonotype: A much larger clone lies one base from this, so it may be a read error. CDR3 residues: CTSSQGPYEQFF. Here the CDR3 DNA reads TGTACCAGCAGCCAAGGGCCGTACGAGCAGTTCTTC. This chain links TRBV3-1 with TRBJ2-1, with D hard to call. Germline CDR1 and CDR2: LGHDT and YNNKEL (reference sequence). The length of the CDR3 is 12 residues.

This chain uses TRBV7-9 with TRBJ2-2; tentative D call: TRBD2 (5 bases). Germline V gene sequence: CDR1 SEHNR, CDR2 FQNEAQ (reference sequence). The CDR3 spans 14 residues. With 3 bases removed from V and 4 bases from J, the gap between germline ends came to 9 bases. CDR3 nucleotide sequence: TGTGCCAGCAGCTTCGGGATAGCCACCGGGGAGCTGTTTTTT. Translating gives CASSFGIATGELFF.

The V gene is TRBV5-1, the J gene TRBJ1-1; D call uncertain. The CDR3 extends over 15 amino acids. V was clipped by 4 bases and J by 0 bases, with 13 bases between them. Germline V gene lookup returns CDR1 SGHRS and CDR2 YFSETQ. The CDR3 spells CASSPMGNMNTEAFF. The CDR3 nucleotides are TGCGCCAGCAGCCCTATGGGGAATATGAACACTGAAGCTTTCTTT.

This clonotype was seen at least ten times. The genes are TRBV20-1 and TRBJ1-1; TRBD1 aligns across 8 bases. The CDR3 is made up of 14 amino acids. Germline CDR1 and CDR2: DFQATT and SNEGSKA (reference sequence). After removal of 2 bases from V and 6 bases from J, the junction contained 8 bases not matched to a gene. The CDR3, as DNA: TGCAGTGCTAGACAGGGGGCGATGGTCGCTGAAGCTTTCTTT. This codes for CSARQGAMVAEAFF.

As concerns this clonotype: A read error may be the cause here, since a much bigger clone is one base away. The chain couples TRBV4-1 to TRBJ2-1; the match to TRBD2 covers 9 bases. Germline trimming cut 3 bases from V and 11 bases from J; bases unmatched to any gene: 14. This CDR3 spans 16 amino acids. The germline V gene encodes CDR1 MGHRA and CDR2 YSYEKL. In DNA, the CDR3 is TGCGCCAGCAGCCACGTCAGAGCGGGAGGCTGGGATCAGCAGTTCTTC. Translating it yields CASSHVRAGGWDQQFF.

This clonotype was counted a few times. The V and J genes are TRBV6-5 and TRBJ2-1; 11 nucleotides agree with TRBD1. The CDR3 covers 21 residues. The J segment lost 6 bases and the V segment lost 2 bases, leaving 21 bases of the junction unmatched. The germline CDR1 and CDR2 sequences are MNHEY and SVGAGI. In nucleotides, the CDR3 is TGTGCCAGCAGTTACCGAATCGGACAGGGGGCCCGGACTAGCTCAAGCAATGAGCAGTTCTTC. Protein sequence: CASSYRIGQGARTSSSNEQFF.

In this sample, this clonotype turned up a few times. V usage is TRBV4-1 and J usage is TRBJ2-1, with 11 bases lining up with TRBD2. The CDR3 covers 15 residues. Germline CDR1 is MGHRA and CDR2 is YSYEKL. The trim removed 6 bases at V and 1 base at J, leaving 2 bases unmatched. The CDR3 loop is CASRLAGESYNEQFF. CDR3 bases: TGCGCCAGCAGACTAGCGGGAGAGTCCTACAATGAGCAGTTCTTC.

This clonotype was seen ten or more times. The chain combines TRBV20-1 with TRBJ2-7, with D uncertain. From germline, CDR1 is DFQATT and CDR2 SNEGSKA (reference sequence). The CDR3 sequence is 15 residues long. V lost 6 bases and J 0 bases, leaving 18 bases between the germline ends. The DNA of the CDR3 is TGCAGTGCGGATCTGAAGATTCTGAGCTCCTACGAGCAGTACTTC. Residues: CSADLKILSSYEQYF.